The rows below give T cell receptor beta chains drawn from one sample of a study of blood T cell repertoires in COVID-19. The protocol was immunoSEQ multiplex PCR, while the TCRdb copy is restricted to in-frame clones and leaves out a portion. The sample shows a few hundred thousand clones, 75% to 90% of them seen only once. Material for sequencing was peripheral blood. These receptors were taken from a man younger than 35 with active or convalescent COVID-19. Each CDR3 is given with its conserved first and last residue. Each record gives: V gene, D gene, clone size, J gene, CDR3 DNA, CDR3 protein. A D gene is named only where the DNA matches it firmly. Where a row states a size, it is once, few, many or the class of an expanded clone; other rows omit it.

v_call: TRBV9; d_call: .; clone_size: once; j_call: TRBJ2-1; cdr3_nt: TGTGCCAGCAGCCCGGGCTACAATGAGCAGTTCTTC; cdr3_aa: CASSPGYNEQFF
v_call: TRBV27; d_call: TRBD2; clone_size: .; j_call: TRBJ2-7; cdr3_nt: TGTGCCAGCAGTTCAGGGACTAGCGGTACCTACGAGCAGTACTTC; cdr3_aa: CASSSGTSGTYEQYF
v_call: TRBV27; d_call: TRBD1; clone_size: .; j_call: TRBJ2-1; cdr3_nt: TGTGCCAGCAGTTTATATTGGGGTAACAGGGGTAGTGAGCAGTTCTTC; cdr3_aa: CASSLYWGNRGSEQFF
v_call: TRBV6-1; d_call: .; clone_size: .; j_call: TRBJ1-6; cdr3_nt: TGTGCCAGCAGTGAAGCGCTTCGTGGGAGCTCCTATAATTCACCCCTCCACTTT; cdr3_aa: CASSEALRGSSYNSPLHF
v_call: TRBV6-2/TRBV6-3; d_call: TRBD1; clone_size: .; j_call: TRBJ1-1; cdr3_nt: TGTGCCAGCAGTTACGGACCCCGGAGGGACAGCTCAAACACTGAAGCTTTCTTT; cdr3_aa: CASSYGPRRDSSNTEAFF
v_call: TRBV3-1/TRBV3-2; d_call: .; clone_size: .; j_call: TRBJ2-3; cdr3_nt: TGTGCCAGCAGCCACGGAAGGAGAGGAATAGATACGCAGTATTTT; cdr3_aa: CASSHGRRGIDTQYF
v_call: TRBV24-1; d_call: .; clone_size: .; j_call: TRBJ1-2; cdr3_nt: TGTGCCACCAGTGCGGGGGTAGGCTATGGCTACACCTTC; cdr3_aa: CATSAGVGYGYTF
v_call: TRBV6-6; d_call: .; clone_size: .; j_call: TRBJ1-6; cdr3_nt: TGTGCCAGCAGCTTGAGGACAGTCTCCTATAATTCACCCCTCCACTTT; cdr3_aa: CASSLRTVSYNSPLHF
v_call: TRBV7-2; d_call: TRBD2; clone_size: .; j_call: TRBJ2-7; cdr3_nt: TGTGCCAGCAGCATGGACCGGGGGGACGAGCAGTACTTC; cdr3_aa: CASSMDRGDEQYF
v_call: TRBV6-1; d_call: .; clone_size: .; j_call: TRBJ1-5; cdr3_nt: TGTGCCAGCAGTGAACTATCAGGGCAGATCAGCAATCAGCCCCAGCATTTT; cdr3_aa: CASSELSGQISNQPQHF
v_call: TRBV7-2; d_call: TRBD1; clone_size: .; j_call: TRBJ1-5; cdr3_nt: TGTGCCAGCAGCCAGGGACAGGCACATTTGCCCCAGCATTTT; cdr3_aa: CASSQGQAHLPQHF
v_call: TRBV19; d_call: TRBD2; clone_size: .; j_call: TRBJ2-5; cdr3_nt: TGTGCCAGTAGGAATAGCGGGGGGCACGAGACCCAGTACTTC; cdr3_aa: CASRNSGGHETQYF
v_call: TRBV19; d_call: .; clone_size: once; j_call: TRBJ1-5; cdr3_nt: TGTGCCAGTAGTTACAGGGACAATCAGCCCCAGCATTTT; cdr3_aa: CASSYRDNQPQHF
v_call: TRBV7-3; d_call: .; clone_size: .; j_call: TRBJ2-6; cdr3_nt: TGTGCCAGCAGCTTAGGACAGCCTGGGGCCAACGTCCTGACTTTC; cdr3_aa: CASSLGQPGANVLTF
v_call: TRBV5-1; d_call: .; clone_size: .; j_call: TRBJ1-1; cdr3_nt: TGCGCCAGCCGACCCCTCAGGGGACACACTGAAGCTTTCTTT; cdr3_aa: CASRPLRGHTEAFF
v_call: TRBV11-3; d_call: TRBD1; clone_size: .; j_call: TRBJ1-4; cdr3_nt: TGTGCCAGCAGCTTCGGACAGGGCCCTAATGAAAAACTGTTTTTT; cdr3_aa: CASSFGQGPNEKLFF
v_call: TRBV6-5; d_call: .; clone_size: once; j_call: TRBJ1-3; cdr3_nt: TGTGCCAGCAGTAAAACCGGGAGCTCTGGAAACACCATATATTTT; cdr3_aa: CASSKTGSSGNTIYF
v_call: TRBV5-6; d_call: TRBD1; clone_size: few; j_call: TRBJ2-6; cdr3_nt: TGTGCCAGCAGCCAGGGGGCGCGGGGGGCCAACGTCCTGACTTTC; cdr3_aa: CASSQGARGANVLTF
v_call: TRBV5-1; d_call: TRBD2; clone_size: .; j_call: TRBJ2-1; cdr3_nt: TGCGCCAGCAGTCCCTGGACTAGCAGAGACAATGAGCAGTTCTTC; cdr3_aa: CASSPWTSRDNEQFF
v_call: TRBV2; d_call: TRBD2; clone_size: .; j_call: TRBJ2-1; cdr3_nt: TGTGCCAGGGCGGGGGGGCCTCATGAGCAGTTCTTC; cdr3_aa: CARAGGPHEQFF
v_call: TRBV9; d_call: .; clone_size: .; j_call: TRBJ1-6; cdr3_nt: TGTGCCAGCAGCGTCAGCTCCTATAATTCACCCCTCCACTTT; cdr3_aa: CASSVSSYNSPLHF
v_call: TRBV11-2; d_call: TRBD2; clone_size: once; j_call: TRBJ2-7; cdr3_nt: TGTGCCAGCAGCTTAAGTTTTGGTAGCGGGTCCCCTTTCGAGCAGTACTTC; cdr3_aa: CASSLSFGSGSPFEQYF
v_call: TRBV4-3; d_call: TRBD2; clone_size: .; j_call: TRBJ2-1; cdr3_nt: TGCGCCAGCAGCCAAGTGAGGAGCGGGGGTCCCGATGAGCAGTTCTTC; cdr3_aa: CASSQVRSGGPDEQFF
v_call: TRBV28; d_call: TRBD1; clone_size: once; j_call: TRBJ1-5; cdr3_nt: TGTGCCAGCAGTTCCCAGGGGGGCAATCAGCCCCAGCATTTT; cdr3_aa: CASSSQGGNQPQHF
v_call: TRBV11-2; d_call: TRBD1; clone_size: .; j_call: TRBJ2-3; cdr3_nt: TGTGCCAGCAGCTTGGGGGACAGGTTCACAGATACGCAGTATTTT; cdr3_aa: CASSLGDRFTDTQYF
v_call: TRBV25-1; d_call: TRBD2; clone_size: .; j_call: TRBJ2-7; cdr3_nt: TGTGCCAGCAGTGAACGGGAGGGGAAAGTCCGCTCCTACGAGCAGTACTTC; cdr3_aa: CASSEREGKVRSYEQYF
v_call: TRBV9; d_call: .; clone_size: .; j_call: TRBJ1-2; cdr3_nt: TGTGCCAGCAGCAGGGAGGGCTATGGCTACACCTTC; cdr3_aa: CASSREGYGYTF
v_call: TRBV9; d_call: .; clone_size: .; j_call: TRBJ1-3; cdr3_nt: TGTGCCAGCAGCGTCCAGGGGAAGGGCCCTGGAAACACCATATATTTT; cdr3_aa: CASSVQGKGPGNTIYF
v_call: TRBV7-2; d_call: .; clone_size: .; j_call: TRBJ1-2; cdr3_nt: TGTGCCAGCACCCCCACAGGGCGAAGCGGCTACACCTTC; cdr3_aa: CASTPTGRSGYTF
v_call: TRBV5-4; d_call: TRBD2; clone_size: .; j_call: TRBJ2-2; cdr3_nt: TGTGCCAGCAGCCAGGGACTAGCGGGAGCGTCCGGGGAGCTGTTTTTT; cdr3_aa: CASSQGLAGASGELFF
v_call: TRBV4-3; d_call: .; clone_size: .; j_call: TRBJ1-5; cdr3_nt: TGCGCCAGCAGCCAAGACCCTAATCAGCCCCAGCATTTT; cdr3_aa: CASSQDPNQPQHF
v_call: TRBV7-2; d_call: .; clone_size: .; j_call: TRBJ1-2; cdr3_nt: TGTGCCAGCAGCTTAGTTTTAGAAAACTATGGCTACACCTTC; cdr3_aa: CASSLVLENYGYTF
v_call: TRBV11-2; d_call: TRBD2; clone_size: .; j_call: TRBJ2-7; cdr3_nt: TGTGCCAGCAGCCCCGGCTGGCTAGCGGGAGACTACGAGCAGTACTTC; cdr3_aa: CASSPGWLAGDYEQYF
v_call: TRBV6-2/TRBV6-3; d_call: .; clone_size: .; j_call: TRBJ1-2; cdr3_nt: TGTGCCAGCAGTTATTTGGCAGCTAACTATGGCTACACCTTC; cdr3_aa: CASSYLAANYGYTF
v_call: TRBV25-1; d_call: .; clone_size: .; j_call: TRBJ2-1; cdr3_nt: TGTGCCAGCAGTGAACCCCCGGACACTGAGCAGTTCTTC; cdr3_aa: CASSEPPDTEQFF
v_call: TRBV9; d_call: TRBD1; clone_size: .; j_call: TRBJ1-1; cdr3_nt: TGTGCCAGCAGCGTGACAGGGATGAACACTGAAGCTTTCTTT; cdr3_aa: CASSVTGMNTEAFF
v_call: TRBV5-4; d_call: TRBD1; clone_size: .; j_call: TRBJ1-6; cdr3_nt: TGTGCCAGCAGCCAGGGACAGGGTTCACCCCTCCACTTT; cdr3_aa: CASSQGQGSPLHF
v_call: TRBV27; d_call: TRBD2; clone_size: .; j_call: TRBJ2-1; cdr3_nt: TGTGCCAGCAGTGGGGGACTAGCGGCGGCGGAGCAGTTCTTC; cdr3_aa: CASSGGLAAAEQFF
v_call: TRBV7-3; d_call: TRBD2; clone_size: .; j_call: TRBJ2-1; cdr3_nt: TGTGCCAGCAGCCTAGATAGCGGGAGGGCCCAGTATGAGCAGTTCTTC; cdr3_aa: CASSLDSGRAQYEQFF
v_call: TRBV5-1; d_call: .; clone_size: .; j_call: TRBJ2-1; cdr3_nt: TGCGCCAGCGGCGAGAGCGCATCCTACAATGAGCAGTTCTTC; cdr3_aa: CASGESASYNEQFF
v_call: TRBV5-5; d_call: TRBD2; clone_size: .; j_call: TRBJ2-1; cdr3_nt: TGTGCCAGCAGCTTGGGACTAGCGGGGGGGTCTCAGTTCTTC; cdr3_aa: CASSLGLAGGSQFF
v_call: TRBV27; d_call: TRBD2; clone_size: .; j_call: TRBJ2-1; cdr3_nt: TGTGCCAGCAGTTTAAGCCCTAGCGGAAATGAGCAGTTCTTC; cdr3_aa: CASSLSPSGNEQFF
v_call: TRBV6-6; d_call: .; clone_size: .; j_call: TRBJ2-7; cdr3_nt: TGTGCCAGCACCAGTTCCTACGAGCAGTACTTC; cdr3_aa: CASTSSYEQYF
v_call: TRBV19; d_call: .; clone_size: .; j_call: TRBJ1-5; cdr3_nt: TGTGCCAGTAGTCCCCCCCCGACAGTATTTAGCAATCAGCCCCAGCATTTT; cdr3_aa: CASSPPPTVFSNQPQHF
v_call: TRBV18; d_call: TRBD1; clone_size: few; j_call: TRBJ1-1; cdr3_nt: TGTGCCAGCTCACCTTCACTCACAGGGGCGGGCACTGAAGCTTTCTTT; cdr3_aa: CASSPSLTGAGTEAFF
v_call: TRBV24-1; d_call: TRBD1; clone_size: .; j_call: TRBJ2-2; cdr3_nt: TGTGCCGCGCAGGGGGCGGGCACCGGGGAGCTGTTTTTT; cdr3_aa: CAAQGAGTGELFF
v_call: TRBV6-5; d_call: .; clone_size: .; j_call: TRBJ1-5; cdr3_nt: TGTGCCAGCAGCGACAGAAATAGCAATCAGCCCCAGCATTTT; cdr3_aa: CASSDRNSNQPQHF
v_call: TRBV5-6; d_call: TRBD1; clone_size: .; j_call: TRBJ1-2; cdr3_nt: TGTGCCAGCAGCTCGACAGGGGGCCTTAACTATGGCTACACCTTC; cdr3_aa: CASSSTGGLNYGYTF
v_call: TRBV27; d_call: TRBD2; clone_size: .; j_call: TRBJ2-1; cdr3_nt: TGTGCCAGCAGTTTATCGAAGCGGGGGGCCCACAATGAGCAGTTCTTC; cdr3_aa: CASSLSKRGAHNEQFF
v_call: TRBV6-2/TRBV6-3; d_call: .; clone_size: .; j_call: TRBJ1-2; cdr3_nt: TGTGCCAGCAGTTGGGGAGTTGATGGCTACACCTTC; cdr3_aa: CASSWGVDGYTF
v_call: TRBV5-5; d_call: TRBD1; clone_size: once; j_call: TRBJ1-5; cdr3_nt: TGTGCCAGCAGCTTGGCCCCCGGGACAGTGAATCAGCCCCAGCATTTT; cdr3_aa: CASSLAPGTVNQPQHF
v_call: TRBV5-6; d_call: .; clone_size: .; j_call: TRBJ1-1; cdr3_nt: TGTGCCAGCAGCTGGGGGGGCAGACCCATGAACACTGAAGCTTTCTTT; cdr3_aa: CASSWGGRPMNTEAFF
v_call: TRBV11-2; d_call: TRBD2; clone_size: .; j_call: TRBJ2-7; cdr3_nt: TGTGCCAGCAGCTTAGAATCTAGCGGCCCCTACGAGCAGTACTTC; cdr3_aa: CASSLESSGPYEQYF
v_call: TRBV28; d_call: .; clone_size: .; j_call: TRBJ1-2; cdr3_nt: TGTGCCAGCAGTTTAATAATTGGGGCAGGGAATGGCTACACCTTC; cdr3_aa: CASSLIIGAGNGYTF
v_call: TRBV29-1; d_call: .; clone_size: few; j_call: TRBJ1-1; cdr3_nt: TGCAGCGTTGAAGTGCGAGAGGCGAACACTGAAGCTTTCTTT; cdr3_aa: CSVEVREANTEAFF